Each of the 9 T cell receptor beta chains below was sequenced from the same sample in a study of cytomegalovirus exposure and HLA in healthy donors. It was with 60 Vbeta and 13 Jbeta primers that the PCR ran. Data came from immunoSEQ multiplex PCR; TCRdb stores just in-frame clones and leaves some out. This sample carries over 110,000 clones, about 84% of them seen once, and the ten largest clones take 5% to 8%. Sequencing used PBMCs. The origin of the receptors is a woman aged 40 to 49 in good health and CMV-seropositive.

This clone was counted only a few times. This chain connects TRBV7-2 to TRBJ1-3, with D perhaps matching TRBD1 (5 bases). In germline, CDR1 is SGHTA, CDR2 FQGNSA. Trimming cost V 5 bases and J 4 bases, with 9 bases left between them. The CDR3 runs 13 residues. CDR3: CASSVDSGNTIYF. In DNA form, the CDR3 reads TGTGCCAGCAGCGTAGACAGCGGAAACACCATATATTTT.

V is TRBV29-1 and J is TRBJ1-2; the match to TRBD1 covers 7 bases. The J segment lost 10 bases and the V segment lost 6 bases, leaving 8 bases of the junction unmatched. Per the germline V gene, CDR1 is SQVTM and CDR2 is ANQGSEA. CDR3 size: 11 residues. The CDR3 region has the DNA TGCAGCGTCACGAACAGGGGTACCTACACCTTC. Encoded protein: CSVTNRGTYTF. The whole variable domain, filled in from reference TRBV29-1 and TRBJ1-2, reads SAVISQKPSRDICQRGTSLTIQCQVDSQVTMMFWYRQQPGQSLTLIATANQGSEATYESGFVIDKFPISRPNLTFSTLTVSNMSPEDSSIYLCSVTNRGTYTFGSGTRLTVV.

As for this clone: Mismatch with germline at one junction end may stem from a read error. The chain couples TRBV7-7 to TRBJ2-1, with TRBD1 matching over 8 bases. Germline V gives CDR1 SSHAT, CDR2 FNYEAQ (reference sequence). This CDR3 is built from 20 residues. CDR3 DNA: TGTGCTAGCAGCTTAGCGCCTCCACCTCCAGGGGGCGGATGGAGGAATGAGCAGTTCTTC. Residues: CASSLAPPPPGGGWRNEQFF.

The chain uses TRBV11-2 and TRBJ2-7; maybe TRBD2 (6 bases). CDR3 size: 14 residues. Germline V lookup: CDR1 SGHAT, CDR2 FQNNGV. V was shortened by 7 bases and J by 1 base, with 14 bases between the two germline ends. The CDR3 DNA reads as TGTGCCAGCATCGCCGGGGGAGTTTCCTACGAGCAGTACTTC. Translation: CASIAGGVSYEQYF.

Written as DNA, the CDR3 is TGTGCCAGTAGTGGACTAGCAGCCTATACCGGGGAGCTGTTTTTT. This translates into CASSGLAAYTGELFF. The V gene is TRBV19, the J gene TRBJ2-2; the match to TRBD2 covers 8 bases. Trimming removed 5 bases from V and 5 bases from J; junction bases left unmatched: 7. The CDR3 contains 15 residues. Germline CDR1 LNHDA, CDR2 SQIVND (reference sequence).

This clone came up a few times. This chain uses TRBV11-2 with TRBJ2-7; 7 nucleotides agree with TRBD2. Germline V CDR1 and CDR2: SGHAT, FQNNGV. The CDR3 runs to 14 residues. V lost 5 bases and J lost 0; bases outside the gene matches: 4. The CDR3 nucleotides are TGTGCCAGCAGCCAACAGCGGGACTCCTACGAGCAGTACTTC. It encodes CASSQQRDSYEQYF.

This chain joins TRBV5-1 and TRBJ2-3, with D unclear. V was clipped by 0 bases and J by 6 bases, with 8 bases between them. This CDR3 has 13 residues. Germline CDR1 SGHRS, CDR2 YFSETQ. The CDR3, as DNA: TGCGCCAGCAGCTTGGCGGTCGTCGATACGCAGTATTTT. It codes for CASSLAVVDTQYF.

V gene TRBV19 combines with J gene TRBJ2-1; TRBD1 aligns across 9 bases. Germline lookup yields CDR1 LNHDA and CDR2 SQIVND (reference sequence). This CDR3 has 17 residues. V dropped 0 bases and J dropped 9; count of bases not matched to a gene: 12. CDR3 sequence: CASSIDSGTGWVGEQFF. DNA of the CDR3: TGTGCCAGTAGTATAGATTCCGGGACAGGGTGGGTTGGTGAGCAGTTCTTC.

This CDR3 reads CASSLRMTRLSGDTQYF. For the CDR3, the DNA is TGTGCCAGCAGCTTGCGCATGACTAGGCTGTCGGGGGATACGCAGTATTTT. This chain links TRBV5-4 with TRBJ2-3, with D maybe TRBD2 (6 bases). The CDR3 loop spans 17 amino acids. V was pared by 1 base and J by 6 bases, with 21 bases between. Germline lookup yields CDR1 SGHNT and CDR2 YYREEE (reference sequence).